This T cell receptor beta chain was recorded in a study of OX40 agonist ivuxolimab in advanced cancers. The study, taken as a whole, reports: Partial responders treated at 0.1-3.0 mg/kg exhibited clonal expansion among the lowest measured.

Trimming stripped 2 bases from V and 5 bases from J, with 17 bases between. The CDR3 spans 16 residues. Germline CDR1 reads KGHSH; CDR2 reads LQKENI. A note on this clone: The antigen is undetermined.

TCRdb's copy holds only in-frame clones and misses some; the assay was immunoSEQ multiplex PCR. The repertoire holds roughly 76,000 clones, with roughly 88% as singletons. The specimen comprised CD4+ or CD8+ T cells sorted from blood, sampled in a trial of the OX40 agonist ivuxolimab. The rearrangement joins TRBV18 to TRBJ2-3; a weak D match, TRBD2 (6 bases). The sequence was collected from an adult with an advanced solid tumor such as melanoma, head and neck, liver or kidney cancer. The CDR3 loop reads CASSPLRGEGGDTQYF. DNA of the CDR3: TGTGCCAGCTCACCATTGCGGGGCGAGGGTGGAGATACGCAGTATTTT.